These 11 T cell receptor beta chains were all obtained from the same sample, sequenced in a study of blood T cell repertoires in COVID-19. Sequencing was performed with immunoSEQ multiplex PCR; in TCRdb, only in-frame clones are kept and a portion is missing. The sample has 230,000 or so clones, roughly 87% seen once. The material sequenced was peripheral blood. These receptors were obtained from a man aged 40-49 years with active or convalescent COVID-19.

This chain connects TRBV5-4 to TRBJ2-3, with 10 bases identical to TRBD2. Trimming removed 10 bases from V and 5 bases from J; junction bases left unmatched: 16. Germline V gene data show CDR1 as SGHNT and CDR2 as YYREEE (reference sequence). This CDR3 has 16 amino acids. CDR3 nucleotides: TGTGCCCTGGCAGGTAGCGGGGGGCCGGCCGGAGATACGCAGTATTTT. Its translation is CALAGSGGPAGDTQYF.

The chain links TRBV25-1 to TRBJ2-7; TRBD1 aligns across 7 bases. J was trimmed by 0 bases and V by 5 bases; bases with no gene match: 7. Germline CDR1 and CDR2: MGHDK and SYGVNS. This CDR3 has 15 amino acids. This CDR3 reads CASSITGALSYEQYF. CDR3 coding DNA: TGTGCCAGCAGTATTACAGGGGCTCTCTCCTACGAGCAGTACTTC.

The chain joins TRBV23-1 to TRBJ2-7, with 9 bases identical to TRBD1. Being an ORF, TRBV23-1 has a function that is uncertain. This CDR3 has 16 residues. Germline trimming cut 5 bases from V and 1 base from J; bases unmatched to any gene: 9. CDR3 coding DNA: TGCGCCAGCAGTACCCCGACAGGGGGGATTTCCTACGAGCAGTACTTC. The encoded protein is CASSTPTGGISYEQYF.

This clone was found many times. The CDR3 here is CASSLSSYRDRDYEQYF. CDR3 DNA: TGTGCCAGCAGTTTATCCTCGTACCGGGACAGGGACTACGAGCAGTACTTC. V gene TRBV27 combines with J gene TRBJ2-7; TRBD1 matches at 9 bases. The CDR3 totals 17 residues. CDR1 and CDR2 from the germline V gene are MNHEY and SMNVEV (reference sequence). With V trimmed by 0 bases and J by 3 bases, 9 bases remained unmatched.

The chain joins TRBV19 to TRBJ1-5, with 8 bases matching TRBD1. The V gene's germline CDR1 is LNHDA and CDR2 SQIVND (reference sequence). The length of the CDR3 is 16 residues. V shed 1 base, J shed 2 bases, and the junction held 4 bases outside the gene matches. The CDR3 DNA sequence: TGTGCCAGTAGTATAGGAGCACAGGGGGGCAATCAGCCCCAGCATTTT. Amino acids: CASSIGAQGGNQPQHF.

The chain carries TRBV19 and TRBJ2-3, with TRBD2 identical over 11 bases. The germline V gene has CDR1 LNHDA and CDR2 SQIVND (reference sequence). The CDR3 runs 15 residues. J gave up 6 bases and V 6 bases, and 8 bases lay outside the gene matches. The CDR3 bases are TGTGCCAGTAGACCTAGCGGGGGGCCGGGGGATACGCAGTATTTT. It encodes CASRPSGGPGDTQYF.

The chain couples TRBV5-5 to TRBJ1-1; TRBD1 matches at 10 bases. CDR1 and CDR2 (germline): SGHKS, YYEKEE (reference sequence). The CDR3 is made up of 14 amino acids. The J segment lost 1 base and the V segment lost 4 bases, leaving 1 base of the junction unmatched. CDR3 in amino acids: CASSRQGANTEAFF. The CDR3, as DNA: TGTGCCAGCAGCCGACAGGGGGCGAACACTGAAGCTTTCTTT.

CDR3: CASSMTGSGNTEAFF. Written as DNA, the CDR3 is TGCGCCAGCAGCATGACAGGGTCTGGGAACACTGAAGCTTTCTTT. The J gene is TRBJ1-1, the V gene TRBV5-1; 7 bases line up with TRBD1. After removal of 4 bases from V and 1 base from J, the junction contained 7 bases not matched to a gene. Germline loops: CDR1 SGHRS, CDR2 YFSETQ. This CDR3 has 15 residues.

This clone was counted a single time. The CDR3 region is CASSAHLAGSYNEQFF. In nucleotides, the CDR3 is TGTGCCAGCAGCGCTCACCTTGCGGGTTCCTACAATGAGCAGTTCTTC. This chain uses TRBV9 with TRBJ2-1; D possibly corresponds to TRBD2 (5 bases). The CDR3 has 16 amino acids. Deletions cut 3 bases from V and 1 base from J, with 14 bases between. The germline CDR1 and CDR2 sequences are SGDLS and YYNGEE. Full variable domain (missing parts from reference TRBV9 and TRBJ2-1): DSGVTQTPKHLITATGQRVTLRCSPRSGDLSVYWYQQSLDQGLQFLIQYYNGEERAKGNILERFSAQQFPDLHSELNLSSLELGDSALYFCASSAHLAGSYNEQFFGPGTRLTVL.

The CDR3 sequence: CSAVGQQNTGELFF. DNA of the CDR3: TGCAGCGCTGTAGGACAACAGAACACCGGGGAGCTGTTTTTT. The V and J genes are TRBV29-1 and TRBJ2-2; weak D call: TRBD1 (5 bases). V was pared by 7 bases and J by 1 base, with 13 bases between. The V gene's germline CDR1 is SQVTM and CDR2 ANQGSEA. The CDR3 extends over 14 amino acids.

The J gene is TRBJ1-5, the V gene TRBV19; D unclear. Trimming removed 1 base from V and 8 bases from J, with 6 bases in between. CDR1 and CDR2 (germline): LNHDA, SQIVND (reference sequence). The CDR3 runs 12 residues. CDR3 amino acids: CASSIAREPQHF. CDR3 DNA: TGTGCCAGTAGTATAGCACGGGAGCCCCAGCATTTT.